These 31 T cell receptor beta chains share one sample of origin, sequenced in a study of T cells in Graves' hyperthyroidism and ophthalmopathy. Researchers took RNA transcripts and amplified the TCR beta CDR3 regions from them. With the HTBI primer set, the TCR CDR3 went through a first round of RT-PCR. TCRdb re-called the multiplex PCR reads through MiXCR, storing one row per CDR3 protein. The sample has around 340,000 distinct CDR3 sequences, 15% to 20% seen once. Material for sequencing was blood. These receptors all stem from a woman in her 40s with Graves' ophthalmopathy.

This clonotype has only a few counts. The CDR3 DNA reads TGTGCCAGCAGCCCGGGGGACAATCCCCTCGAGCAGTACTTC. It translates to CASSPGDNPLEQYF. V is TRBV6-1 and J is TRBJ2-7; D could derive from TRBD1 or TRBD2 (6 bases each). From germline, CDR1 is MNHNS and CDR2 SASEGT. V lost 6 bases, J lost 6 bases, and 18 bases lay in between. The CDR3 runs to 14 residues.

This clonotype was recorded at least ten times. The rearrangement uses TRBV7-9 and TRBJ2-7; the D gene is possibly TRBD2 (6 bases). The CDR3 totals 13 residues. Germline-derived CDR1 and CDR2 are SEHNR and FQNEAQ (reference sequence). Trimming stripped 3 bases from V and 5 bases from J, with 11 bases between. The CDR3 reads CASSFAAGNEQYF. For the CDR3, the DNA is TGTGCCAGCAGCTTTGCCGCGGGGAACGAGCAGTACTTC.

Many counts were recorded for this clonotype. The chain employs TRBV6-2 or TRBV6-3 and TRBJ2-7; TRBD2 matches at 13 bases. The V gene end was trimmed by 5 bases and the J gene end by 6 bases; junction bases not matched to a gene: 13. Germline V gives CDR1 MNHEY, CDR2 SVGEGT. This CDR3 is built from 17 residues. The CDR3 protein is CASSRTPGLAGYAEQYF. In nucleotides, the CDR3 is TGTGCCAGCAGTAGAACACCGGGACTAGCGGGATATGCCGAGCAGTACTTC.

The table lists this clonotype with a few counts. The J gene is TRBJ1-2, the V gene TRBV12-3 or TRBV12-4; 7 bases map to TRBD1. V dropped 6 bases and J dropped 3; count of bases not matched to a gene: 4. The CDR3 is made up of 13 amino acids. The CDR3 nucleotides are TGTGCCAGCAGCACCAGGGGGTACTATGGCTACACCTTC. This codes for CASSTRGYYGYTF.

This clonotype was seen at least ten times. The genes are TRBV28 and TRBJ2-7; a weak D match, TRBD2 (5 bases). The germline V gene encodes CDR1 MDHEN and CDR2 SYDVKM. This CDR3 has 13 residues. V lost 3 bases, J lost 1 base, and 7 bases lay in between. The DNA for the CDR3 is TGTGCCAGCAGTTTGCGGGTGTCCTACGAGCAGTACTTC. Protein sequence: CASSLRVSYEQYF.

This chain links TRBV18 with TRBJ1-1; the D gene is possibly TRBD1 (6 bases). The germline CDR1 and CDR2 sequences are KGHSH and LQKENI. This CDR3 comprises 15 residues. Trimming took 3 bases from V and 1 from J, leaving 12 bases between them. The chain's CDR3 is CASSPSLGGNTEAFF. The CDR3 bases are TGTGCCAGCTCACCCTCTCTAGGGGGGAACACTGAAGCTTTCTTT.

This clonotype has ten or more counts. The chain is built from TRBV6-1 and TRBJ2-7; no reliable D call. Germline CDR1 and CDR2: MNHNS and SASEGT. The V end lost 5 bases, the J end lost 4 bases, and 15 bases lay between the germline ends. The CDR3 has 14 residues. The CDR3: CASSKTLGWYEQYF. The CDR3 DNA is TGTGCCAGCAGTAAAACGCTGGGCTGGTACGAGCAGTACTTC.

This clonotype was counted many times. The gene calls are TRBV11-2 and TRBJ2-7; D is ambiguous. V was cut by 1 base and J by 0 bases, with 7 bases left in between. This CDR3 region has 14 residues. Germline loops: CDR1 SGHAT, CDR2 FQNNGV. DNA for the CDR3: TGTGCCAGCAGCTTAGTGCCAGACTCCTACGAGCAGTACTTC. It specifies CASSLVPDSYEQYF.

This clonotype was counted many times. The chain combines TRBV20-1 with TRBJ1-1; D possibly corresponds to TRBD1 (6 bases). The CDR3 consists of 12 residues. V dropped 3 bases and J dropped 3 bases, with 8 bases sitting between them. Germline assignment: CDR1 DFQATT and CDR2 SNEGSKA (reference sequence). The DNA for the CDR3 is TGCAGTGCTAGTACAGGGTACACTGAAGCTTTCTTT. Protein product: CSASTGYTEAFF.

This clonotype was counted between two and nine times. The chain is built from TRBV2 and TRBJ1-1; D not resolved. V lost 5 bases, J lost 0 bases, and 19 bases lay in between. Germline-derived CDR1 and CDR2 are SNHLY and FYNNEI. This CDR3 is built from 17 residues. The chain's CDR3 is CASSNSDDGVMNTEAFF. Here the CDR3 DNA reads TGTGCCAGCAGTAACTCGGATGACGGAGTCATGAACACTGAAGCTTTCTTT.

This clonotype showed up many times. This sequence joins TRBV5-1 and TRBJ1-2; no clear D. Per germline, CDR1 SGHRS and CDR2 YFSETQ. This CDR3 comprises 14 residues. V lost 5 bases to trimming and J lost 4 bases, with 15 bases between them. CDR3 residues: CASRQRGQSYGYTF. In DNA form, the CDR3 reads TGCGCCAGCAGACAACGCGGGCAGTCCTATGGCTACACCTTC.

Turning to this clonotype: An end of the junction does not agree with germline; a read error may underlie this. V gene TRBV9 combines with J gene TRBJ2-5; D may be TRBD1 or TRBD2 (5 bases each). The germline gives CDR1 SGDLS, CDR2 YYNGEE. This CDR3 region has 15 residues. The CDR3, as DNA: TGCGCCAGCAGCGCCTCGCAGGGAGCCCAAGAGACCCAGTACTTC. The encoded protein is CASSASQGAQETQYF. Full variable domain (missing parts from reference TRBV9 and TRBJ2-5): DSGVTQTPKHLITATGQRVTLRCSPRSGDLSVYWYQQSLDQGLQFLIQYYNGEERAKGNILERFSAQQFPDLHSELNLSSLELGDSALYFCASSASQGAQETQYFGPGTRLLVL.

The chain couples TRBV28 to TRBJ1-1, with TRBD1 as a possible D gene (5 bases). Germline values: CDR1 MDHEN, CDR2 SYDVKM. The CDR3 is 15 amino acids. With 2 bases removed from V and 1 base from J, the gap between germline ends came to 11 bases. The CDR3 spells CASSLGSRGNTEAFF. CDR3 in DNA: TGTGCCAGCAGTTTAGGTAGTAGGGGGAACACTGAAGCTTTCTTT.

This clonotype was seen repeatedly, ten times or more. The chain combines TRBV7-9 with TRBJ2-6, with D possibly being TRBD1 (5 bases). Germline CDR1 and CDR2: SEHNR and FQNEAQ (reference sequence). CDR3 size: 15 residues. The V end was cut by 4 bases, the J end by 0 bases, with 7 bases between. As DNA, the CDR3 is TGTGCCAGCAGCTCAGGGCGCTCTGGGGCCAACGTCCTGACTTTC. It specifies CASSSGRSGANVLTF.

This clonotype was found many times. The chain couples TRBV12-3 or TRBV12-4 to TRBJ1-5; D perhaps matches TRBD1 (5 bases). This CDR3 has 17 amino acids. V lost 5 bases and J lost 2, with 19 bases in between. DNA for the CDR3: TGTGCCAGCAGTCCCCTTGGAGGGGAGGTTGGCAATCAGCCCCAGCATTTT. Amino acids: CASSPLGGEVGNQPQHF.

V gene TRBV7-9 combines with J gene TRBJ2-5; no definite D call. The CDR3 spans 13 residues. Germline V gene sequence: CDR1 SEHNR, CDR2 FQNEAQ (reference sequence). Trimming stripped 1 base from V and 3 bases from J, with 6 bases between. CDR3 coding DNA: TGTGCCAGCAGCTTAGTAGAGGAAGAGACCCAGTACTTC. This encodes CASSLVEEETQYF.

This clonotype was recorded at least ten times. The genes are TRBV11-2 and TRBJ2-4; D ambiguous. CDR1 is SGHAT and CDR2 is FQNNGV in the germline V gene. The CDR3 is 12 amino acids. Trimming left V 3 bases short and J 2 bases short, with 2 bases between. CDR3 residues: CASSFTKNIQYF. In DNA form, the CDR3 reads TGTGCCAGCAGCTTTACCAAAAACATTCAGTACTTC.

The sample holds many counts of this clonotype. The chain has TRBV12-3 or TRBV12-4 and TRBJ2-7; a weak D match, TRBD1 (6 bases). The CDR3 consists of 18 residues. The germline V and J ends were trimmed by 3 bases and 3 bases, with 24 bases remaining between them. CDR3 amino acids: CASSLWGQRARTNYEQYF. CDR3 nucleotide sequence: TGTGCCAGCAGTTTGTGGGGACAACGGGCGCGCACAAACTACGAGCAGTACTTC.

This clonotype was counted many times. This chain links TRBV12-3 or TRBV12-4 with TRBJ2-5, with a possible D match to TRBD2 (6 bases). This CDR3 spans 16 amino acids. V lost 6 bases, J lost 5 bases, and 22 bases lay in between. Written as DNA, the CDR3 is TGTGCCAGCAGCTCAACCAGACTAGGGGTGTTTGAGACCCAGTACTTC. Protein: CASSSTRLGVFETQYF.

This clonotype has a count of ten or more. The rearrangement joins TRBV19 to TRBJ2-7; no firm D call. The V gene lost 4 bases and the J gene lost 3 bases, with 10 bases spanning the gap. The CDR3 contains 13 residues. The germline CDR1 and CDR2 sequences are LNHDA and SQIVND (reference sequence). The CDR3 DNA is TGTGCCAGTAGTAAGGGCAGCTTCTACGAGCAGTACTTC. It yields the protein CASSKGSFYEQYF.

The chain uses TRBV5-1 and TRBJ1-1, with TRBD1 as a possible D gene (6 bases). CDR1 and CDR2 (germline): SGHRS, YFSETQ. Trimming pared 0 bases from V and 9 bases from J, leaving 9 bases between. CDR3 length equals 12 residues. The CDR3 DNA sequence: TGCGCCAGCAGCTTGGAAGGGGACAAAGCTTTCTTT. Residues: CASSLEGDKAFF.

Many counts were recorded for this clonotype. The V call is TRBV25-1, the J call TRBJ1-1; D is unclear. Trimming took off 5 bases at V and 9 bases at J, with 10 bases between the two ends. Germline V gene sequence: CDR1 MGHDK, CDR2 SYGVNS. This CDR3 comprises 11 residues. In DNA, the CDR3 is TGTGCCAGCAGTCAACAGAGTCAAGCTTTCTTT. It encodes CASSQQSQAFF.

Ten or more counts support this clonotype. The CDR3 nucleotides are TGCAGTGCTAACGATCAAAGCAATCAGCCCCAGCATTTT. It translates to CSANDQSNQPQHF. The chain has TRBV20-1 and TRBJ1-5; D remains ambiguous. The CDR3 runs to 13 residues. V lost 4 bases, J lost 1 base, and 8 bases lay in between. Germline-derived CDR1 and CDR2 are DFQATT and SNEGSKA (reference sequence).

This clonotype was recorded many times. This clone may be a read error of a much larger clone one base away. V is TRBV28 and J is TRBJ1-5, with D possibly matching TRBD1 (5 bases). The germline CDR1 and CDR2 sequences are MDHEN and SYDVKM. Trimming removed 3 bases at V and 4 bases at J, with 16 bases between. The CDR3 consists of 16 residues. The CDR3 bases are TGTGCCAGCAGTTTTGGGGGAGGGAGCGGGAATCAGCCCCAGCATTTT. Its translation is CASSFGGGSGNQPQHF.

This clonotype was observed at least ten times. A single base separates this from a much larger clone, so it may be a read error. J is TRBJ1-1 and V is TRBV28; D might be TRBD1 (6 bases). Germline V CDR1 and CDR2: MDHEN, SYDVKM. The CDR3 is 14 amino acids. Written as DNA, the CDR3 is TGTGCCAGCAGACTACAGGGAGGGAGCACTGGAGCTTTCTTT. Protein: CASRLQGGSTGAFF.

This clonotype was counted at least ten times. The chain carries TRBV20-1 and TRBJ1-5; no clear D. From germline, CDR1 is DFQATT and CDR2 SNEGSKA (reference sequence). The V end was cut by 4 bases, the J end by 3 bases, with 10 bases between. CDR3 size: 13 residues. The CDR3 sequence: CSATGGVNQPQHF. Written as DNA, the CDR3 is TGCAGTGCTACGGGTGGAGTCAATCAGCCCCAGCATTTT.

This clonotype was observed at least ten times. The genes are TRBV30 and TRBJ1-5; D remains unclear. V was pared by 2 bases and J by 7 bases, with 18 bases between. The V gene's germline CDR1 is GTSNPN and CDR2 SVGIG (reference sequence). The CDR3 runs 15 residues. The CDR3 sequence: CAWSRGRRVEQPQHF. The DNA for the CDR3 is TGTGCCTGGAGTCGGGGTCGACGGGTGGAGCAGCCCCAGCATTTT.

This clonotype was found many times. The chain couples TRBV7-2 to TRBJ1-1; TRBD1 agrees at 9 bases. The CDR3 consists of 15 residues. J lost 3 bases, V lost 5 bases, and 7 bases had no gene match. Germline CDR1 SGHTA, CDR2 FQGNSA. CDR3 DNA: TGTGCCAGCAGCAATCCGGGACAGGGCGACACTGAAGCTTTCTTT. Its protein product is CASSNPGQGDTEAFF.

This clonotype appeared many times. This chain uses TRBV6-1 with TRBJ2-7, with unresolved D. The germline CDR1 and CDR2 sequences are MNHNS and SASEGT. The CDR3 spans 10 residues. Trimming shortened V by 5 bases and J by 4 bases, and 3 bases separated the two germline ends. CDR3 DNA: TGTGCCAGCAGTAGGTACGAGCAGTACTTC. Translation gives CASSRYEQYF.

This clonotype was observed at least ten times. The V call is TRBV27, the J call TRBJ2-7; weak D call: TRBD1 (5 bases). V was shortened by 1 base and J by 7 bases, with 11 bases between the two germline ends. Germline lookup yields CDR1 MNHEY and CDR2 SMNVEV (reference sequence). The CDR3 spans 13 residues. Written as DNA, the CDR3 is TGTGCCAGCAGTTTATTAGGGGCTCGGGAGCAGTACTTC. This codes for CASSLLGAREQYF.

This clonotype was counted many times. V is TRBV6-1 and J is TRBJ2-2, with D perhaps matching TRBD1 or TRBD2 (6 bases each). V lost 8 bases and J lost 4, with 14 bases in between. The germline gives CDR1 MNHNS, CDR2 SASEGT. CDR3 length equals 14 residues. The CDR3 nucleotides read TGTGCCAGCTCGGGGGACACTATCACCGGGGAGCTGTTTTTT. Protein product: CASSGDTITGELFF.